The rows below give T cell receptor beta chains drawn from one sample of a study of T cell responses to AZD1222 COVID-19 vaccine. Profiled with immunoSEQ multiplex PCR; TCRdb holds only in-frame clones, not every one. This table has tens of thousands of clones, more than 70% appearing once. This material consisted of peripheral blood, taken 28 days after the second dose of the MenACWY control vaccine. Receptors were obtained from an adult who received the MenACWY meningococcal vaccine as a control. Both conserved end residues are part of each CDR3. D genes are given only for firm matches. Not all rows give a size; the values are once, few, many and, for expanded clones, a class.

abundance | j_gene | d_gene | v_gene | CDR3aa | CDR3nt
. | TRBJ1-1 | . | TRBV9 | CASSVAGQVGATEAFF | TGTGCCAGCAGCGTAGCGGGTCAGGTAGGGGCCACTGAAGCTTTCTTT
. | TRBJ1-5 | . | TRBV28 | CASSLGGQGNQPQHF | TGTGCCAGCAGTTTGGGGGGGCAGGGCAATCAGCCCCAGCATTTT
. | TRBJ2-1 | . | TRBV19 | CASSSSGYNEQFF | TGTGCCAGTAGTTCATCGGGGTACAATGAGCAGTTCTTC
. | TRBJ1-3 | . | TRBV30 | CAWRPSGNTIYF | TGTGCCTGGAGGCCTTCTGGAAACACCATATATTTT
. | TRBJ2-2 | TRBD1 | TRBV9 | CASSVATETGTGGDRTGELFF | TGTGCCAGCAGCGTAGCCACGGAGACCGGGACAGGGGGCGATCGGACCGGGGAGCTGTTTTTT
. | TRBJ2-7 | . | TRBV15 | CATGGSLFGEQYF | TGTGCCACCGGGGGTTCGTTATTCGGCGAGCAGTACTTC
many | TRBJ2-2 | . | TRBV27 | CASSTNREINTGELFF | TGTGCCAGCAGTACGAACAGGGAAATCAACACCGGGGAGCTGTTTTTT
. | TRBJ1-2 | . | TRBV4-3 | CASSQGYYGYTF | TGCGCCAGCAGCCAGGGGTACTATGGCTACACCTTC
. | TRBJ2-6 | TRBD1 | TRBV10-3 | CAISDGYSGTGGAGANVLTF | TGTGCCATCAGTGACGGGTATTCCGGGACAGGGGGCGCTGGGGCCAACGTCCTGACTTTC
. | TRBJ1-4 | . | TRBV19 | CASSAPAGATNEKLFF | TGTGCCAGTAGTGCCCCAGCGGGTGCAACTAATGAAAAACTGTTTTTT
. | TRBJ1-4 | TRBD1 | TRBV25-1 | CASSARQGSGEKLFF | TGTGCCAGCAGTGCCCGACAGGGTTCGGGTGAAAAACTGTTTTTT
. | TRBJ2-1 | . | TRBV6-2/TRBV6-3 | CASSWAGTFYNEQFF | TGTGCCAGCAGTTGGGCCGGGACTTTTTACAATGAGCAGTTCTTC
. | TRBJ2-5 | TRBD2 | TRBV7-2 | CASSFQRGDQETQYF | TGTGCCAGCAGCTTTCAGCGGGGGGACCAAGAGACCCAGTACTTC
once | TRBJ2-7 | . | TRBV6-5 | CASSTREGSYEQYF | TGTGCCAGCAGTACCCGGGAAGGCTCCTACGAGCAGTACTTC
. | TRBJ1-1 | . | TRBV27 | CASSPRTLNTEAFF | TGTGCCAGCTCGCCTAGGACACTGAACACTGAAGCTTTCTTT
. | TRBJ1-5 | TRBD1 | TRBV10-3 | CASKDRENQPQHF | TGTGCCAGTAAGGACAGGGAGAATCAGCCCCAGCATTTT
. | TRBJ2-7 | . | TRBV6-1 | CASSGHRMGRFYEQYF | TGTGCCAGCAGTGGGCACCGGATGGGGCGGTTTTACGAGCAGTACTTC
. | TRBJ2-1 | . | TRBV6-6 | CASSPGQKLEQFF | TGTGCCAGCAGTCCCGGACAGAAACTAGAGCAGTTCTTC
. | TRBJ1-3 | . | TRBV28 | CASWDRSSGNTIYF | TGTGCCAGCTGGGACCGTAGCTCTGGAAACACCATATATTTT
. | TRBJ1-5 | . | TRBV3-1/TRBV3-2 | CASSQVGGGQPQHF | TGTGCCAGCAGCCAAGTTGGAGGGGGTCAGCCCCAGCATTTT
. | TRBJ1-5 | TRBD1 | TRBV7-2 | CASSLGQGVNQPQHF | TGTGCCAGCAGCTTAGGGCAGGGGGTTAATCAGCCCCAGCATTTT